A selection of T cell receptor beta chains follows, all from one sample in a study of blood T cell repertoires in COVID-19. Clones were read by immunoSEQ multiplex PCR, and TCRdb kept only the in-frame ones, dropping some. The table shows approximately 110,000 clones, with approximately 86% occurring only once. The sequenced material came from peripheral blood. The receptors were gathered from a woman aged 45-59 years with active or convalescent COVID-19. Each CDR3 is given with its conserved first and last residue. Each record gives: V gene, D gene, J gene, clone size, CDR3 protein, CDR3 DNA. D genes are given only for firm matches. The size of a clone is reported for some rows only, either as once, few or many, or as a class for expanded clones.

v_gene: TRBV4-3; d_gene: .; j_gene: TRBJ1-2; abundance: .; CDR3aa: CASSQEYQATNYGYTF; CDR3nt: TGCGCCAGCAGCCAAGAGTACCAGGCGACTAACTATGGCTACACCTTC
v_gene: TRBV21-1; d_gene: .; j_gene: TRBJ2-7; abundance: once; CDR3aa: CASSSASGSTGTGEQYF; CDR3nt: TGTGCCAGCAGCTCTGCTAGCGGGAGTACGGGAACGGGCGAGCAGTACTTC
v_gene: TRBV30; d_gene: TRBD1; j_gene: TRBJ1-2; abundance: .; CDR3aa: CAWEPGTGRYGYTF; CDR3nt: TGTGCCTGGGAACCGGGGACAGGGCGGTATGGCTACACCTTC
v_gene: TRBV5-1; d_gene: .; j_gene: TRBJ1-1; abundance: .; CDR3aa: CASSIKTENTEAFF; CDR3nt: TGCGCCAGCAGCATAAAGACAGAGAACACTGAAGCTTTCTTT
v_gene: TRBV5-1; d_gene: .; j_gene: TRBJ2-1; abundance: .; CDR3aa: CASSPGFSSYNEQFF; CDR3nt: TGCGCCAGCAGCCCGGGTTTTAGCTCCTACAATGAGCAGTTCTTC
v_gene: TRBV6-1; d_gene: TRBD1; j_gene: TRBJ1-6; abundance: few; CDR3aa: CASSEHRQGAMGSPLHF; CDR3nt: TGTGCCAGCAGTGAACATAGGCAGGGGGCTATGGGGTCACCCCTCCACTTT
v_gene: TRBV27; d_gene: .; j_gene: TRBJ2-7; abundance: few; CDR3aa: CASSLGRGSSYEQYF; CDR3nt: TGTGCCAGCAGCTTAGGGCGAGGGAGCTCCTACGAGCAGTACTTC
v_gene: TRBV5-1; d_gene: TRBD2; j_gene: TRBJ2-1; abundance: .; CDR3aa: CASSPPIGGDEQFF; CDR3nt: TGCGCCAGCAGCCCACCGATCGGGGGGGACGAGCAGTTCTTC
v_gene: TRBV9; d_gene: .; j_gene: TRBJ1-3; abundance: .; CDR3aa: CASSVDTSGNTIYF; CDR3nt: TGTGCCAGCAGCGTCGACACCTCTGGAAACACCATATATTTT
v_gene: TRBV23-1; d_gene: .; j_gene: TRBJ2-1; abundance: .; CDR3aa: CASSQSKRSSYNEQFF; CDR3nt: TGCGCCAGCAGTCAATCGAAGCGGAGCTCCTACAATGAGCAGTTCTTC
v_gene: TRBV4-3; d_gene: .; j_gene: TRBJ1-1; abundance: once; CDR3aa: CASSQDLTSPEAFF; CDR3nt: TGCGCCAGCAGCCAAGATTTGACAAGCCCTGAAGCTTTCTTT
v_gene: TRBV24-1; d_gene: TRBD1; j_gene: TRBJ2-3; abundance: .; CDR3aa: CATSDPGQTITDTQYF; CDR3nt: TGTGCCACCAGTGATCCGGGACAGACTATCACAGATACGCAGTATTTT
v_gene: TRBV9; d_gene: TRBD1; j_gene: TRBJ2-2; abundance: .; CDR3aa: CASSPLGQGATGELFF; CDR3nt: TGTGCCAGCAGCCCTCTGGGACAGGGGGCTACCGGGGAGCTGTTTTTT
v_gene: TRBV7-2; d_gene: .; j_gene: TRBJ1-5; abundance: .; CDR3aa: CASSLDRNSNQPQHF; CDR3nt: TGTGCCAGCAGCTTAGACAGGAATAGCAATCAGCCCCAGCATTTT
v_gene: TRBV5-4; d_gene: TRBD1; j_gene: TRBJ2-7; abundance: .; CDR3aa: CASSLGGQGASYEQYF; CDR3nt: TGTGCCAGCAGCTTGGGGGGACAGGGGGCTTCCTACGAGCAGTACTTC
v_gene: TRBV24-1; d_gene: TRBD2; j_gene: TRBJ2-1; abundance: .; CDR3aa: CATSDQGLAGGNEQFF; CDR3nt: TGTGCCACCAGTGATCAAGGACTAGCGGGTGGAAATGAGCAGTTCTTC
v_gene: TRBV27; d_gene: TRBD1; j_gene: TRBJ2-7; abundance: .; CDR3aa: CASSWLKPGTGAGEQYF; CDR3nt: TGTGCCAGCAGTTGGTTGAAACCCGGGACAGGGGCCGGTGAGCAGTACTTC
v_gene: TRBV29-1; d_gene: TRBD2; j_gene: TRBJ2-1; abundance: .; CDR3aa: CSVGREGRFDEQFF; CDR3nt: TGCAGCGTCGGGCGGGAGGGCCGGTTTGATGAGCAGTTCTTC
v_gene: TRBV7-9; d_gene: .; j_gene: TRBJ2-7; abundance: .; CDR3aa: CASSPRPDGGSEQYF; CDR3nt: TGTGCCAGCAGCCCTAGACCGGACGGAGGGAGCGAGCAGTACTTC
v_gene: TRBV7-9; d_gene: .; j_gene: TRBJ1-6; abundance: once; CDR3aa: CASSLAGNNSPLHF; CDR3nt: TGTGCCAGCAGCTTAGCCGGGAATAATTCACCCCTCCACTTT
v_gene: TRBV19; d_gene: .; j_gene: TRBJ2-2; abundance: .; CDR3aa: CASRLGEDWGELFF; CDR3nt: TGTGCCAGTAGATTGGGGGAGGACTGGGGGGAGCTGTTTTTT
v_gene: TRBV10-3; d_gene: TRBD1; j_gene: TRBJ1-5; abundance: .; CDR3aa: CAVSATGVHNQPQHF; CDR3nt: TGTGCCGTGTCCGCCACAGGGGTTCACAATCAGCCCCAGCATTTT
v_gene: TRBV14; d_gene: .; j_gene: TRBJ2-1; abundance: .; CDR3aa: CASSQTQRRNEQFF; CDR3nt: TGTGCCAGCAGCCAAACTCAGCGCCGGAATGAGCAGTTCTTC
v_gene: TRBV19; d_gene: TRBD1; j_gene: TRBJ1-6; abundance: .; CDR3aa: CASSRTGGYSPLHF; CDR3nt: TGTGCCAGTAGTAGGACAGGGGGGTATTCACCCCTCCACTTT
v_gene: TRBV7-9; d_gene: TRBD1; j_gene: TRBJ2-1; abundance: .; CDR3aa: CASSSGTGFSSYNEQFF; CDR3nt: TGTGCCAGCAGCTCCGGGACAGGGTTTAGCTCCTACAATGAGCAGTTCTTC
v_gene: TRBV5-3; d_gene: .; j_gene: TRBJ2-1; abundance: .; CDR3aa: CARSLAGDEQFF; CDR3nt: TGTGCCAGAAGCCTGGCAGGGGATGAGCAGTTCTTC
v_gene: TRBV10-3; d_gene: .; j_gene: TRBJ2-1; abundance: .; CDR3aa: CAISGRADSSYNEQFF; CDR3nt: TGTGCCATCAGTGGTAGAGCGGACAGCTCCTACAATGAGCAGTTCTTC
v_gene: TRBV12-3/TRBV12-4; d_gene: .; j_gene: TRBJ1-5; abundance: few; CDR3aa: CASSSGGNQPQHF; CDR3nt: TGTGCCAGCAGTTCGGGGGGGAATCAGCCCCAGCATTTT
v_gene: TRBV24-1; d_gene: .; j_gene: TRBJ2-1; abundance: .; CDR3aa: CATNVFSEGFF; CDR3nt: TGTGCCACCAATGTCTTCAGCGAGGGGTTCTTC
v_gene: TRBV18; d_gene: TRBD1; j_gene: TRBJ2-1; abundance: .; CDR3aa: CASSPGTVSYNEQFF; CDR3nt: TGTGCCAGCTCACCGGGGACAGTCTCCTACAATGAGCAGTTCTTC
v_gene: TRBV28; d_gene: .; j_gene: TRBJ1-1; abundance: .; CDR3aa: CASSSSFGAGTTEAFF; CDR3nt: TGTGCCAGCAGTTCCTCATTCGGGGCGGGAACCACTGAAGCTTTCTTT
v_gene: TRBV12-3/TRBV12-4; d_gene: .; j_gene: TRBJ1-5; abundance: .; CDR3aa: CASKAGGYQPQHF; CDR3nt: TGCGCCAGCAAGGCCGGGGGGTATCAGCCCCAGCATTTT
v_gene: TRBV6-9; d_gene: TRBD1; j_gene: TRBJ1-2; abundance: .; CDR3aa: CASSRGDRGYGYTF; CDR3nt: TGTGCCAGCTCGAGGGGGGACAGGGGCTATGGCTACACCTTC
v_gene: TRBV28; d_gene: .; j_gene: TRBJ2-2; abundance: .; CDR3aa: CASSLPGDGMTGELFF; CDR3nt: TGTGCCAGCAGTTTACCAGGGGACGGAATGACCGGGGAGCTGTTTTTT
v_gene: TRBV7-2; d_gene: TRBD2; j_gene: TRBJ2-3; abundance: .; CDR3aa: CASSPKGGNTDTQYF; CDR3nt: TGTGCCAGCAGCCCAAAGGGAGGGAACACAGATACGCAGTATTTT
v_gene: TRBV27; d_gene: .; j_gene: TRBJ1-5; abundance: .; CDR3aa: CASSLGAPLHRNQPQHF; CDR3nt: TGTGCCAGCAGTTTGGGGGCCCCATTGCATCGCAATCAGCCCCAGCATTTT
v_gene: TRBV10-3; d_gene: .; j_gene: TRBJ1-5; abundance: .; CDR3aa: CAISEVEGWQPQHF; CDR3nt: TGTGCCATCAGTGAGGTGGAGGGCTGGCAGCCCCAGCATTTT
v_gene: TRBV6-5; d_gene: TRBD2; j_gene: TRBJ2-5; abundance: .; CDR3aa: CASSYSASGGLGTQYF; CDR3nt: TGTGCCAGCAGTTACTCGGCTAGCGGGGGGTTAGGGACCCAGTACTTC
v_gene: TRBV7-9; d_gene: TRBD2; j_gene: TRBJ2-3; abundance: .; CDR3aa: CASTNTVIAGREDTQYF; CDR3nt: TGTGCCAGCACCAATACAGTAATAGCGGGTCGGGAAGATACGCAGTATTTT
v_gene: TRBV21-1; d_gene: .; j_gene: TRBJ2-3; abundance: .; CDR3aa: CASSKRWAWQGRTDTQYF; CDR3nt: TGTGCCAGCAGCAAACGGTGGGCTTGGCAGGGGCGCACAGATACGCAGTATTTT
v_gene: TRBV27; d_gene: .; j_gene: TRBJ2-7; abundance: few; CDR3aa: CASSLSAGRITYEQYF; CDR3nt: TGTGCCAGCAGTTTATCGGCGGGACGGATTACCTACGAGCAGTACTTC
v_gene: TRBV5-8; d_gene: .; j_gene: TRBJ1-4; abundance: .; CDR3aa: CASSSFGGWEKLFF; CDR3nt: TGTGCCAGCAGCTCCTTCGGGGGTTGGGAAAAACTGTTTTTT
v_gene: TRBV6-2/TRBV6-3; d_gene: TRBD2; j_gene: TRBJ2-5; abundance: .; CDR3aa: CASSYESLAGGQETQYF; CDR3nt: TGTGCCAGCAGTTACGAATCACTAGCGGGAGGGCAGGAGACCCAGTACTTC
v_gene: TRBV4-1; d_gene: .; j_gene: TRBJ1-5; abundance: few; CDR3aa: CASSQESGFQPQHF; CDR3nt: TGCGCCAGCAGCCAAGAATCGGGTTTTCAGCCCCAGCATTTT